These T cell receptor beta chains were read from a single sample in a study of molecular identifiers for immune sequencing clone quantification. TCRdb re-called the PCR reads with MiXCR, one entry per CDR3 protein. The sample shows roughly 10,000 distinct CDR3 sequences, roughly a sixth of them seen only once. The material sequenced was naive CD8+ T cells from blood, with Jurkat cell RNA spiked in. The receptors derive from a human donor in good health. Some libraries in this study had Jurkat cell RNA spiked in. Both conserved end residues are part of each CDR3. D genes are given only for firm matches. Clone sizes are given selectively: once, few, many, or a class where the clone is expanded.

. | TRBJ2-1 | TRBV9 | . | CASSVEGSSYSEQFF | TGTGCCAGCAGCGTCGAGGGAAGCTCCTACAGTGAGCAGTTCTTC
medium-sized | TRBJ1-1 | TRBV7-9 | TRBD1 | CASSPRQGFRGEAFF | TGTGCCAGCAGCCCTAGACAGGGGTTTAGGGGTGAAGCTTTCTTT
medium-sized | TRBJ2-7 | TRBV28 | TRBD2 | CASSPMAGGPPYEQYF | TGTGCCAGCAGCCCCATGGCGGGAGGGCCCCCTTACGAGCAGTACTTC
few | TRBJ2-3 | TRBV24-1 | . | CATSDLAGSDTQYF | TGTGCCACCAGTGATTTAGCAGGGTCAGATACGCAGTATTTT
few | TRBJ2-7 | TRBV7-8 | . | CASSHKPVYGAYEQYF | TGTGCCAGCAGCCACAAACCAGTGTACGGGGCCTACGAGCAGTACTTC
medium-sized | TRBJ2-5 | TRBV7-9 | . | CASSWPQGWADQETQYF | TGTGCCAGCAGCTGGCCCCAGGGATGGGCGGACCAAGAGACCCAGTACTTC
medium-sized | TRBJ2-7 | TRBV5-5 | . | CASSLEGPSYEQYF | TGTGCCAGCAGCTTGGAGGGCCCCTCCTACGAGCAGTACTTC
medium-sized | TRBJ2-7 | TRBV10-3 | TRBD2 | CAISGRGGATPYEQYF | TGTGCCATCAGTGGGCGGGGGGGCGCGACCCCCTACGAGCAGTACTTC
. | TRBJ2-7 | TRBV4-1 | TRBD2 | CASSQGSGRAYEQYF | TGCGCCAGCAGCCAAGGGAGCGGGAGGGCCTACGAGCAGTACTTC
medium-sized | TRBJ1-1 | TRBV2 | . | CASSGDSMNTEAFF | TGTGCCAGCAGTGGGGATAGCATGAACACTGAAGCTTTCTTT
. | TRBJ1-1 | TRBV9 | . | CASSVRQANTEAFF | TGTGCCAGCAGCGTACGTCAGGCCAACACTGAAGCTTTCTTT
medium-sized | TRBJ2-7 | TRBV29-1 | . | CSAQGSLMYEQYF | TGCAGCGCCCAGGGAAGCCTTATGTACGAGCAGTACTTC
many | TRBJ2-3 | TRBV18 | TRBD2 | CASNGLARDTQYF | TGTGCCAGCAACGGACTAGCGAGAGATACGCAGTATTTT
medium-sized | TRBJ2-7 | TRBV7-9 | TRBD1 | CASSPTGGEQYF | TGTGCCAGCAGCCCCACAGGGGGCGAGCAGTACTTC
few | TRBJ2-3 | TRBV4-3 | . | CASSQGEVDTQYF | TGCGCCAGCAGCCAGGGAGAGGTAGATACGCAGTATTTT
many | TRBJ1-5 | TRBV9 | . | CASSVEDSDQPQHF | TGTGCCAGCAGCGTAGAGGATTCAGATCAGCCCCAGCATTTT
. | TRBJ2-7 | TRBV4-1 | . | CASSPRLRGYLSEQYF | TGTGCCAGCAGCCCACGGCTCCGGGGCTACCTGTCCGAGCAGTACTTC
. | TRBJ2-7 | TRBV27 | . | CASSLSRAFRGHEQYF | TGTGCCAGCAGTTTATCAAGGGCTTTTCGCGGCCACGAGCAGTACTTC
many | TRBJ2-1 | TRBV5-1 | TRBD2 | CASSLGLAGFGDEQFF | TGCGCCAGCAGCTTGGGTCTAGCGGGGTTCGGGGATGAGCAGTTCTTC
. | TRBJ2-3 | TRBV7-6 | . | CASSSVGGKSTDTQYF | TGTGCCAGCAGCTCAGTCGGTGGGAAAAGCACAGATACGCAGTATTTT
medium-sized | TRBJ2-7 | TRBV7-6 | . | CASNRLLDSPGEQYF | TGTGCCAGTAACAGACTCCTGGACTCACCGGGCGAGCAGTACTTC
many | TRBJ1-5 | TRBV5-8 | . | CASSLEGNNQPQHF | TGTGCCAGCAGCTTAGAGGGAAACAATCAGCCCCAGCATTTT
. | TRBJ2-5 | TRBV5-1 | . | CASSLGNEETQYF | TGCGCCAGCAGCCTGGGTAACGAAGAGACCCAGTACTTC
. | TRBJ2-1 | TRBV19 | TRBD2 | CAGSPGSGNPGPLYNELFF | TGTGCCGGTAGTCCCGGTAGCGGGAACCCCGGGCCCCTCTACAATGAGCTGTTCTTC
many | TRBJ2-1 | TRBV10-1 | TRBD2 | CASSDGRTSGIHEQFF | TGCGCCAGCAGTGACGGTAGGACTAGCGGGATCCATGAGCAGTTCTTC
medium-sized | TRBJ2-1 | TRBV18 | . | CASSPGFDEQFF | TGTGCCAGCTCACCAGGGTTCGATGAGCAGTTCTTC
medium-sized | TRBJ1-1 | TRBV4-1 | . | CASSQIRSMNTEAFF | TGCGCCAGCAGCCAAATTCGATCGATGAACACTGAAGCTTTCTTT
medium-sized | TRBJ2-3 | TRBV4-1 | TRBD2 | CASRQAGAWDTQYF | TGCGCCAGCAGACAAGCGGGAGCCTGGGATACGCAGTATTTT
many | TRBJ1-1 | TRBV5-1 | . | CASSWAGVTEAFF | TGCGCCAGCAGCTGGGCAGGGGTCACTGAAGCTTTCTTT
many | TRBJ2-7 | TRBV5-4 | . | CASSFNTGYEQYF | TGTGCCAGCAGCTTTAATACCGGCTACGAGCAGTACTTC
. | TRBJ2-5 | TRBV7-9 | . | CASSSRSGRNQETQYF | TGTGCCAGCAGCTCCCGCAGCGGGCGAAACCAAGAGACCCAGTACTTC
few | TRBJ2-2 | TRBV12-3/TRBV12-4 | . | CASSQAGELFF | TGTGCCAGCAGCCAAGCCGGGGAGCTGTTTTTT
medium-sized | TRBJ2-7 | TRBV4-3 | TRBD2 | CASSRAGDYEQYF | TGCGCCAGCAGCCGAGCGGGGGATTACGAGCAGTACTTC
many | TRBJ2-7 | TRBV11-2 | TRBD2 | CASSLTSGTNGIYEQYF | TGTGCCAGCAGCTTAACTTCCGGGACTAACGGTATCTACGAGCAGTACTTC
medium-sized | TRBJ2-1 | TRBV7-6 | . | CASTPRVGPYNEQFF | TGTGCCAGCACCCCGAGGGTGGGGCCCTACAATGAGCAGTTCTTC
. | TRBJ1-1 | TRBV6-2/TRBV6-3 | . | CASSYEDSTNTEAFF | TGTGCCAGCAGTTACGAGGACAGCACCAACACTGAAGCTTTCTTT
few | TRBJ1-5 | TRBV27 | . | CASGLHPSNQPQHF | TGTGCCAGCGGTTTACACCCCTCAAATCAGCCCCAGCATTTT
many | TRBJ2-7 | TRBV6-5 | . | CASSQSLGYEQYF | TGTGCCAGCAGTCAATCATTAGGGTACGAGCAGTACTTC
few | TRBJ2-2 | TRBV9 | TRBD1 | CASSVGAGGTGELFF | TGTGCCAGCAGCGTAGGAGCAGGGGGCACCGGGGAGCTGTTTTTT
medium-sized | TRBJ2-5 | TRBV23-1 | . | CASNLPVGLRETQYF | TGCGCCAGCAATCTACCGGTGGGGTTGCGAGAGACCCAGTACTTC
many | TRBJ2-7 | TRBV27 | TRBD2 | CASSLGLAGGEQYF | TGTGCCAGCAGTTTAGGACTAGCTGGGGGTGAGCAGTACTTC
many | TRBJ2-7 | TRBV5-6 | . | CASSLNGESLSGEQYF | TGTGCCAGCAGCTTGAACGGGGAGAGCTTGTCGGGCGAGCAGTACTTC
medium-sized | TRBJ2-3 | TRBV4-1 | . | CASSQDFGQVMGTQYF | TGCGCCAGCAGCCAAGATTTTGGTCAAGTAATGGGTACGCAGTATTTT
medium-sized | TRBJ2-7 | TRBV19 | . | CASSWEGGYEQYF | TGTGCCAGCTCGTGGGAGGGGGGCTACGAGCAGTACTTC
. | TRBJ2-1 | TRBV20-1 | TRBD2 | CSARGLADSYNEQFF | TGCAGTGCTAGAGGACTAGCCGATTCCTACAATGAGCAGTTCTTC
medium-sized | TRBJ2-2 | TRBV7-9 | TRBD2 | CASSFTPGGPSELFF | TGTGCCAGCAGCTTCACACCGGGAGGGCCGTCGGAGCTGTTTTTT